The TCR beta chain under discussion was sequenced for a study of shared clonotypes between healthy human individuals. Notes on the study in general: Measured sharing among donors was expected to vary with sequencing depth.

The V gene lost 3 bases and the J gene lost 0 bases, with 17 bases spanning the gap. The length of the CDR3 is 17 residues. The germline V gene encodes CDR1 SGHRS and CDR2 YFSETQ. This table comes from immunoSEQ multiplex PCR, and its TCRdb copy is limited to in-frame clones, with some not included. The sample consists of approximately 2.5 million clones, over 85% of them appearing once. On this clone: The antigen remains unidentified.

Sequenced: naive CD4+ T cells from PBMCs. Indicated subset: CD45RA+ positively selected. This TCR was sampled from a man between 18 and 35 years old in good health. Some clones in this sample may be carry-over from other donors' samples. The V call is TRBV5-1, the J call TRBJ2-3; D is perhaps TRBD2 (6 bases). As DNA, the CDR3 is TGCGCCAGCAGCTCAAAAGGACTAATCCCTAGCACAGATACGCAGTATTTT. Translated: CASSSKGLIPSTDTQYF.